The 23 T cell receptor beta chains below come from one sample, sequenced in a study of T-cell memory formation after mild COVID-19. TCRdb independently ran MiXCR on the 5' RACE reads; one entry per CDR3 protein. The data hold hundreds of thousands of distinct CDR3 sequences, with around 30% observed a single time. The sequenced sample was PBMCs or a T cell subset sorted from them (not recorded which). The receptors were gathered from an adult woman who had mild COVID-19 (a few samples of this study predate the infection). Cell type and time point are not known.

Only a few counts were recorded for this clonotype. J is TRBJ2-1 and V is TRBV2; 9 bases agree with TRBD1. Germline loops: CDR1 SNHLY, CDR2 FYNNEI. The CDR3 has 13 amino acids. The junction had 5 bases not matched to a gene; V was cut back by 7 bases and J by 7 bases. The CDR3 nucleotides read TGTGCCAGCATAAGGGACAGGGATAATGAGCAGTTCTTC. Protein: CASIRDRDNEQFF.

This clonotype turned up a few times. V gene TRBV10-3 combines with J gene TRBJ2-5, with D possibly matching TRBD1 (5 bases). V dropped 4 bases and J dropped 1 base, with 16 bases sitting between them. The CDR3 totals 16 residues. CDR1 ENHRY and CDR2 SYGVKD come from the germline V gene. DNA for the CDR3: TGTGCCATCAGTGGCCCGGGCGCAGGGTTCCAAGAGACCCAGTACTTC. Residues: CAISGPGAGFQETQYF.

This clonotype was found a few times. The chain couples TRBV5-5 to TRBJ1-6, with no clear D. The CDR3 has 15 residues. The ends were cut back, 0 bases at V and 9 bases at J, with 13 bases in the middle. The germline gives CDR1 SGHKS, CDR2 YYEKEE (reference sequence). The CDR3 protein is CASSLDSQAGSPLHF. The CDR3 DNA reads TGTGCCAGCAGCTTGGACTCCCAGGCGGGTTCACCCCTCCACTTT.

J is TRBJ2-1 and V is TRBV4-2, with TRBD1 as a possible D gene (5 bases). CDR1 is LGHNA, CDR2 YNFKEQ, per germline. CDR3 length equals 15 residues. The V end lost 1 base, the J end lost 9 bases, and 16 bases lay between the germline ends. CDR3 bases: TGTGCCAGCAGCCAAGGTGTATTTCAGGGTGGTGAGCAGTTCTTC. Translated, it gives CASSQGVFQGGEQFF.

The rearrangement uses TRBV7-9 and TRBJ2-1; 13 bases match TRBD2. Per germline, CDR1 SEHNR and CDR2 FQNEAQ (reference sequence). The CDR3 has 14 residues. Germline trimming cut 5 bases from V and 9 bases from J; bases unmatched to any gene: 4. CDR3 sequence: CASSRTSGSTEQFF. CDR3 sequence (DNA): TGTGCCAGCAGCAGGACTAGCGGGAGTACTGAGCAGTTCTTC.

This clonotype has only a few counts. The chain carries TRBV7-3 and TRBJ1-2, with 8 bases fitting TRBD1. The CDR3 sequence is 13 residues long. The germline gives CDR1 SGHTA, CDR2 FQGTGA. V lost 5 bases to trimming and J lost 14 bases; unmatched junction nucleotides: 13. In DNA form, the CDR3 reads TGTGCCAGCAGCCTCGGGACAGGCGACGCGTCGACCTTC. This gives the protein CASSLGTGDASTF.

The chain is built from TRBV11-2 and TRBJ1-3; TRBD1 might be the D (5 bases). Trimming removed 4 bases from V and 0 bases from J, with 19 bases in between. Germline V lookup: CDR1 SGHAT, CDR2 FQNNGV. CDR3 length: 18 amino acids. CDR3 amino acids: CASSSPLSGDYSGNTIYF. The DNA for the CDR3 is TGTGCCAGCAGCTCCCCCCTGTCCGGGGACTACTCTGGAAACACCATATATTTT.

The V call is TRBV18, the J call TRBJ1-4; D is perhaps TRBD1 (5 bases). This CDR3 comprises 13 residues. Trimming took off 1 base at V and 8 bases at J, with 8 bases between the two ends. Germline V gives CDR1 KGHSH, CDR2 LQKENI. This CDR3 is CASSPRAGEKLFF. DNA of the CDR3: TGTGCCAGCTCACCACGGGCAGGGGAAAAACTGTTTTTT.

The sample holds a few counts of this clonotype. This chain links TRBV10-3 with TRBJ2-5; no clear D. CDR3 length equals 15 residues. CDR1 ENHRY and CDR2 SYGVKD come from the germline V gene. With 0 bases removed from V and 5 bases from J, the gap between germline ends came to 13 bases. The CDR3 DNA reads TGTGCCATCAGTGAGTCGGATCCCAGCCGCGAGACCCAGTACTTC. Protein: CAISESDPSRETQYF.

This rearrangement joins TRBV9 to TRBJ2-1; 10 positions agree with TRBD2. V dropped 0 bases and J dropped 4; count of bases not matched to a gene: 7. The CDR3 runs 17 residues. Germline values: CDR1 SGDLS, CDR2 YYNGEE. Here the CDR3 reads CASSVDPSGGLYNEQFF. DNA of the CDR3: TGTGCCAGCAGCGTAGATCCTAGCGGGGGACTATACAATGAGCAGTTCTTC.

This clonotype was seen only a few times. The chain recombines TRBV6-1 with TRBJ2-2, with 8 bases matching TRBD1. Trimming at V came to 6 bases and at J to 3 bases, leaving 6 bases not matched to a gene. Germline CDR1 MNHNS, CDR2 SASEGT. CDR3 length: 15 amino acids. Here the CDR3 DNA reads TGTGCCAGCAGGGACGGACAGGGAGACACCGGGGAGCTGTTTTTT. Its translation is CASRDGQGDTGELFF.

This chain joins TRBV28 and TRBJ2-7; D gene uncertain. The CDR3 has 13 residues. Looked up from germline, CDR1 is MDHEN and CDR2 is SYDVKM. The V gene lost 7 bases and the J gene lost 6 bases, with 16 bases spanning the gap. CDR3 amino acids: CASNPASPSEQYF. In nucleotides, the CDR3 is TGTGCCAGCAACCCCGCATCACCTAGCGAGCAGTACTTC.

J is TRBJ1-2 and V is TRBV19; D ambiguous. Germline CDR1 reads LNHDA; CDR2 reads SQIVND (reference sequence). The CDR3 extends over 10 amino acids. Trimming shortened V by 6 bases and J by 6 bases, and 5 bases separated the two germline ends. The CDR3 nucleotides are TGTGCCAGTAGCCTGAATGGCTACACCTTC. This sequence encodes CASSLNGYTF.

The chain recombines TRBV29-1 with TRBJ1-2; 9 nucleotides align to TRBD1. Trimming took 4 bases from V and 6 from J; bases not matched to a gene: 6. The CDR3 contains 13 residues. Germline V gene sequence: CDR1 SQVTM, CDR2 ANQGSEA. DNA for the CDR3: TGCAGCGTTGCAAGGGACAGGGTAAATGGCTACACCTTC. As protein: CSVARDRVNGYTF.

This chain uses TRBV5-1 with TRBJ1-2; TRBD1 agrees at 7 bases. The germline CDR1 and CDR2 sequences are SGHRS and YFSETQ. V trimming: 0 bases; J trimming: 4 bases; junction bases outside the gene matches: 6. The CDR3 spans 15 residues. The DNA for the CDR3 is TGCGCCAGCAGCTTGGCCGAAGGACAGGTCTATGGCTACACCTTC. Its translation is CASSLAEGQVYGYTF.

In this sample, this clonotype turned up a few times. J is TRBJ1-5 and V is TRBV7-3; D gene uncertain. The V gene lost 5 bases and the J gene lost 5 bases, with 10 bases spanning the gap. CDR3 length: 13 residues. CDR1 and CDR2 (germline): SGHTA, FQGTGA. The CDR3 loop reads CASSPSADQPQHF. DNA of the CDR3: TGTGCCAGCAGCCCATCGGCAGATCAGCCCCAGCATTTT.

V usage is TRBV29-1 and J usage is TRBJ2-2; D is perhaps TRBD1 (6 bases). The V end lost 4 bases, the J end lost 8 bases, and 14 bases lay between the germline ends. This CDR3 is built from 13 residues. CDR1 and CDR2 (germline): SQVTM, ANQGSEA. CDR3 bases: TGCAGCGTTGCGGTACAGGGCGGGGGGGAGCTGTTTTTT. Its protein is CSVAVQGGGELFF.

There are a few counts of this clonotype. The rearrangement uses TRBV30 and TRBJ2-3; TRBD2 agrees at 14 bases. Germline trimming cut 1 base from V and 3 bases from J; bases unmatched to any gene: 0. Per germline, CDR1 GTSNPN and CDR2 SVGIG (reference sequence). The CDR3 runs 15 residues. CDR3 region: CAWSGTSGRTDTQYF. In DNA, the CDR3 is TGTGCCTGGAGTGGGACTAGCGGGAGGACAGATACGCAGTATTTT.

This clonotype came up a few times. The CDR3 loop reads CSAATGQQDGQYF. The CDR3 DNA follows: TGCAGTGCGGCAACCGGACAACAGGACGGGCAGTACTTC. The chain recombines TRBV20-1 with TRBJ2-7; possibly TRBD1 for D (5 bases). The V end was cut by 6 bases, the J end by 9 bases, with 21 bases between. CDR1 DFQATT and CDR2 SNEGSKA come from the germline V gene (reference sequence). This CDR3 spans 13 amino acids.

The chain couples TRBV10-3 to TRBJ1-1; D gene uncertain. The germline gives CDR1 ENHRY, CDR2 SYGVKD. Trimming took off 2 bases at V and 1 base at J, with 8 bases between the two ends. CDR3 size: 14 residues. The DNA for the CDR3 is TGTGCCATCAGTGAGATACACACGAACACTGAAGCTTTCTTT. Translated: CAISEIHTNTEAFF.

This clonotype appeared a few times. V and J are TRBV24-1 and TRBJ2-5, with 10 bases aligning to TRBD2. There are 16 residues in the CDR3. CDR1 and CDR2 (germline): KGHDR, SFDVKD. The V and J ends lost 0 bases and 5 bases, in that order; junction bases with no gene match: 5. The CDR3 region is CATSDLASGRTETQYF. In nucleotides, the CDR3 is TGTGCCACCAGTGATTTGGCTAGCGGGAGAACGGAGACCCAGTACTTC.

This clonotype has more than one count but fewer than ten. This chain's CDR3 is CSAGTSGRIRFF. DNA of the CDR3: TGCAGCGCAGGGACTAGCGGGAGAATTCGGTTCTTC. This chain uses TRBV29-1 with TRBJ2-1, with 14 bases aligning to TRBD2. Germline lookup yields CDR1 SQVTM and CDR2 ANQGSEA. After removal of 7 bases from V and 15 bases from J, the junction contained 8 bases not matched to a gene. There are 12 residues in the CDR3.

V gene TRBV7-9 combines with J gene TRBJ2-1; TRBD2 agrees at 10 bases. The V gene end was trimmed by 5 bases and the J gene end by 7 bases; junction bases not matched to a gene: 11. The germline V gene has CDR1 SEHNR and CDR2 FQNEAQ (reference sequence). The CDR3 totals 16 residues. CDR3 bases: TGTGCCAGCAGCGCTAGACTAGCGGGCGCGGGGAATGAGCAGTTCTTC. Translated: CASSARLAGAGNEQFF.